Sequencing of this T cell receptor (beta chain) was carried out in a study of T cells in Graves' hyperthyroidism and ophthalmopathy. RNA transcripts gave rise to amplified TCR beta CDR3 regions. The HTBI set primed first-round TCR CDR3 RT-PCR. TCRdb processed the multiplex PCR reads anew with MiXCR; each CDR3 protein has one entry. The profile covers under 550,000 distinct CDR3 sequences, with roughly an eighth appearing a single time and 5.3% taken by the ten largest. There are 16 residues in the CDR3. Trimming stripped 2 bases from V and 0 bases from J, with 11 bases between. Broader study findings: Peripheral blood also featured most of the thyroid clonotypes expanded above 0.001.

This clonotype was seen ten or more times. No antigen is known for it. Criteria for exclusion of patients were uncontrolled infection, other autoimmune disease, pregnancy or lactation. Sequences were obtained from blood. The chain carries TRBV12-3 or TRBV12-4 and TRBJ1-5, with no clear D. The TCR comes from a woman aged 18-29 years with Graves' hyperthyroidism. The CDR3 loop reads CASSLSRQHSNQPQHF. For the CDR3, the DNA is TGTGCCAGCAGTTTATCCCGGCAACATAGCAATCAGCCCCAGCATTTT.